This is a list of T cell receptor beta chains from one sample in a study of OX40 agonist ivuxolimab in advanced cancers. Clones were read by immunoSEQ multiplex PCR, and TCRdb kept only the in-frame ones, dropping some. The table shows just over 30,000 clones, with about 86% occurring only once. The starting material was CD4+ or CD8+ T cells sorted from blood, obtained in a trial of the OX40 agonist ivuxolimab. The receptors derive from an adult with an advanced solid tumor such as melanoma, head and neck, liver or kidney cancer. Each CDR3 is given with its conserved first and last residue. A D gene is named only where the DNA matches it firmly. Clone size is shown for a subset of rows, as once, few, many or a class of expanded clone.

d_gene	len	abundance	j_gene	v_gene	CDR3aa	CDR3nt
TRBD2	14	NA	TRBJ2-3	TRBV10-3	CASHSGRAADTQYF	TGTGCCTCCCATAGCGGGAGGGCCGCCGATACGCAGTATTTT
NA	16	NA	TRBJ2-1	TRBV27	CASSLPGRRSYNEQFF	TGTGCCAGCAGTTTACCAGGGAGGAGGTCCTACAATGAGCAGTTCTTC
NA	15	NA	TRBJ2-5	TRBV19	CASSIADRDRETQYF	TGTGCCAGTAGTATAGCCGACCGCGACAGGGAGACCCAGTACTTC
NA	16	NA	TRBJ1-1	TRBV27	CASSPLGSGWNTEAFF	TGTGCCAGCAGTCCCCTCGGCTCGGGGTGGAACACTGAAGCTTTCTTT
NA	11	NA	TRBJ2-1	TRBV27	CASSLGIKQFF	TGTGCCAGCAGCCTAGGGATAAAACAGTTCTTC
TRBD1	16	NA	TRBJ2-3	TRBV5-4	CASSRRTGKRADTQYF	TGTGCCAGCAGCCGGAGGACAGGGAAGAGGGCAGATACGCAGTATTTT
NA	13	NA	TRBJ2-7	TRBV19	CASSITRSYEQYF	TGTGCCAGTAGTATTACCCGGTCCTACGAGCAGTACTTC
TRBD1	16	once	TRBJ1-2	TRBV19	CASINRGLEANYGYTF	TGTGCCAGTATCAACAGGGGCCTAGAGGCTAACTATGGCTACACCTTC
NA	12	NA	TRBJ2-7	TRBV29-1	CSVEAGRYEQYF	TGCAGCGTTGAAGCGGGCCGCTACGAGCAGTACTTC
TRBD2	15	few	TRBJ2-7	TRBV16	CASSHRLAGAYEQYF	TGTGCCAGCAGCCACCGACTAGCGGGGGCCTACGAGCAGTACTTC
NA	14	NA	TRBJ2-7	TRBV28	CASSFRAGSTEQYF	TGTGCCAGCAGTTTCCGGGCGGGATCTACGGAGCAGTACTTC
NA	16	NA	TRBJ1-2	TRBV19	CASSIEGDGDMFGYTF	TGTGCCAGTAGTATAGAGGGAGACGGTGATATGTTTGGCTACACCTTC
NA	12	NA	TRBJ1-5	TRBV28	CASRYTAQPQHF	TGTGCCAGCAGGTACACAGCTCAGCCCCAGCATTTT
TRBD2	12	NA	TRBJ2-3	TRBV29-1	CSVSGSPDTQYF	TGCAGCGTTAGCGGGAGCCCCGATACGCAGTATTTT
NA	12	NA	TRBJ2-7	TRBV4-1	CASSQNPYEQYF	TGCGCCAGCAGCCAAAACCCCTACGAGCAGTACTTC
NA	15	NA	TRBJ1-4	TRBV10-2	CASSAPGPGREKLFF	TGCGCCAGCAGTGCCCCTGGACCTGGTCGTGAAAAACTGTTTTTT
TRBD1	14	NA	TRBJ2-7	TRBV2	CASSGTGETYEQYF	TGTGCCAGCAGCGGGACAGGGGAAACCTACGAGCAGTACTTC
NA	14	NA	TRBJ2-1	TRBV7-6	CASSPWGTYNEQFF	TGTGCCAGCAGCCCCTGGGGAACCTACAATGAGCAGTTCTTC
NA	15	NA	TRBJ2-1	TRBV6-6	CASSYQGTSHNEQFF	TGTGCCAGCAGTTATCAGGGGACGAGCCACAATGAGCAGTTCTTC
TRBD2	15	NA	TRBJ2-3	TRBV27	CASSYGGRSTDTQYF	TGTGCCAGCAGTTACGGGGGGAGGAGCACAGATACGCAGTATTTT
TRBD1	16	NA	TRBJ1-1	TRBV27	CASSLSIEQGVTEAFF	TGTGCCAGCAGTTTATCAATTGAACAGGGGGTAACTGAAGCTTTCTTT
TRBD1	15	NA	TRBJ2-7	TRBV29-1	CSVEYSKGARYEQYF	TGCAGCGTTGAATATAGTAAGGGGGCAAGGTACGAGCAGTACTTC
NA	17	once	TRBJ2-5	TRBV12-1	CASSLDGSGRDQETQYF	TGTGCCAGCAGCTTAGACGGAAGCGGGAGAGACCAAGAGACCCAGTACTTC
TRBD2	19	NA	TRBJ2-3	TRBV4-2	CASSQAQREIPLAADTQYF	TGTGCCAGCAGCCAAGCACAGCGGGAGATTCCCCTGGCGGCAGATACGCAGTATTTT
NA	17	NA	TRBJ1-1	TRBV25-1	CASSDSGREGPVPEAFF	TGTGCCAGCAGTGATTCAGGCAGGGAAGGCCCTGTCCCTGAAGCTTTCTTT
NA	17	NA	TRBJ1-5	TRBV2	CASSEVSYRISYQPQHF	TGTGCCAGCAGTGAAGTCAGTTACCGAATTTCTTATCAGCCCCAGCATTTT
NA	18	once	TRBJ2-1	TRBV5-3	CARSLARNRGRSYNEQFF	TGTGCCAGAAGCTTGGCACGTAATCGCGGGCGCTCCTACAATGAGCAGTTCTTC
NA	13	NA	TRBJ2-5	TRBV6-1	CASSPPRRETQYF	TGTGCCAGCAGTCCCCCGAGACGAGAGACCCAGTACTTC
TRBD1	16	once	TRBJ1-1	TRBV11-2	CASSLAGGIMNTEAFF	TGTGCCAGCAGCTTGGCAGGGGGGATCATGAACACTGAAGCTTTCTTT
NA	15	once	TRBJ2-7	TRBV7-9	CASSLVSLASYEQYF	TGTGCCAGCAGCTTAGTGTCTTTGGCTTCCTACGAGCAGTACTTC
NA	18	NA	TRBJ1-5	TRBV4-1	CASSQDLRARWGNQPQHF	TGCGCCAGCAGCCAAGATCTTAGGGCTCGGTGGGGCAATCAGCCCCAGCATTTT
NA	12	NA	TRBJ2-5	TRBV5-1	CASSLAGETQYF	TGCGCCAGCAGCTTGGCCGGGGAGACCCAGTACTTC
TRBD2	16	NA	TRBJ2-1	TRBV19	CASYAGTSGAYNEQFF	TGTGCCAGCTATGCCGGGACTAGCGGGGCTTACAATGAGCAGTTCTTC
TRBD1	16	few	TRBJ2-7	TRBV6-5	CASSWDRGLSSYEQYF	TGTGCCAGCAGTTGGGACAGGGGGTTGAGCTCCTACGAGCAGTACTTC
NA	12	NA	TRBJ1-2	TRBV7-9	CASSPGGKGYTF	TGTGCCAGCAGCCCGGGGGGCAAGGGCTACACCTTC
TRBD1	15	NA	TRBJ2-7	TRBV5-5	CASSPRDRGTYEQYF	TGTGCCAGCAGCCCCCGGGACAGGGGAACGTACGAGCAGTACTTC
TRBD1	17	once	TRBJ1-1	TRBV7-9	CASSRDRVRTSNTEAFF	TGTGCCAGCAGCCGGGACAGGGTGAGGACATCCAACACTGAAGCTTTCTTT